A single sample is the source of the 20 T cell receptor beta chains below, sequenced in a study of CD8 T cells in ankylosing spondylitis. Using its own MiXCR run on the 5' RACE reads, TCRdb lists one record per CDR3 protein. Found here are more than 100,000 distinct CDR3 sequences, approximately 10% of them singletons; the top ten hold about 3.8%. The sample was blood, either unsorted or a sorted T cell fraction (not recorded which). The receptors were gathered from a female donor with ankylosing spondylitis or in good health (not recorded which).

In its sample, this clonotype was seen a few times. The rearrangement uses TRBV2 and TRBJ2-7; D is possibly TRBD1 (6 bases). The CDR3 has 14 amino acids. Trimming took off 4 bases at V and 0 bases at J, with 10 bases between the two ends. Looked up from germline, CDR1 is SNHLY and CDR2 is FYNNEI. The CDR3 region is CASSGGQSSYEQYF. The CDR3 region has the DNA TGTGCCAGCAGTGGCGGACAGAGCTCCTACGAGCAGTACTTC. The full variable domain, its missing parts supplied by reference TRBV2 and TRBJ2-7, is EPEVTQTPSHQVTQMGQEVILRCVPISNHLYFYWYRQILGQKVEFLVSFYNNEISEKSEIFDDQFSVERPDGSNFTLKIRSTKLEDSAMYFCASSGGQSSYEQYFGPGTRLTVT.

This clonotype was recorded many times. The chain recombines TRBV7-9 with TRBJ2-1, with a possible D match to TRBD1 (5 bases). The CDR3 has 16 residues. Germline lookup yields CDR1 SEHNR and CDR2 FQNEAQ (reference sequence). The V end lost 5 bases, the J end lost 3 bases, and 17 bases lay between the germline ends. DNA for the CDR3: TGTGCCAGCAGCCTTGCGGAGTGGGGCTACTACAATGAGCAGTTCTTC. Translated: CASSLAEWGYYNEQFF.

This clonotype was seen at least ten times. This chain connects TRBV20-1 to TRBJ1-5; D unclear. The germline gives CDR1 DFQATT, CDR2 SNEGSKA (reference sequence). The CDR3 covers 15 residues. The V end lost 1 base, the J end lost 0 bases, and 10 bases lay between the germline ends. CDR3 bases: TGCAGTGCTAGAGGCGGGTCGGATAGCAATCAGCCCCAGCATTTT. It translates to CSARGGSDSNQPQHF.

This clonotype is a singleton in its sample. One end of the junction does not line up with germline, which may come from a read error. The chain joins TRBV3-1 to TRBJ2-1, with 12 bases that match TRBD2. From germline, CDR1 is LGHDT and CDR2 YNNKEL (reference sequence). The CDR3 contains 17 residues. The CDR3 DNA reads TGTGCCAGCGGCCAAGAGGCTAGCGGGAGGGATTACAATGAGCAGTTCTTC. Translating gives CASGQEASGRDYNEQFF.

This clonotype appeared many times. This rearrangement joins TRBV5-1 to TRBJ2-5; 7 bases align to TRBD1. Looked up from germline, CDR1 is SGHRS and CDR2 is YFSETQ. The CDR3 sequence is 13 residues long. Trimming at V came to 4 bases and at J to 2 bases, leaving 2 bases not matched to a gene. The CDR3 coding sequence is TGCGCCAGCAGCGGGGGACAGCAAGAGACCCAGTACTTC. It translates to CASSGGQQETQYF. The full variable domain, with the rest looked up from reference TRBV5-1 and TRBJ2-5, is KAGVTQTPRYLIKTRGQQVTLSCSPISGHRSVSWYQQTPGQGLQFLFEYFSETQRNKGNFPGRFSGRQFSNSRSEMNVSTLELGDSALYLCASSGGQQETQYFGPGTRLLVL.

The chain joins TRBV12-3 or TRBV12-4 to TRBJ2-5, with D hard to call. The CDR3 sequence is 13 residues long. V gave up 5 bases and J gave up 6 bases, with 13 bases separating them. The DNA for the CDR3 is TGTGCCAGCAGTCCCCAGCAGGTCAAGACCCAGTACTTC. This codes for CASSPQQVKTQYF.

This clonotype was seen at least ten times. The chain joins TRBV14 to TRBJ2-2; D possibly corresponds to TRBD1 (5 bases). The CDR3 contains 16 residues. Trimming cost V 1 base and J 0 bases, with 9 bases left between them. CDR1 and CDR2 (germline): SGHDN, FVKESK. CDR3 nucleotide sequence: TGTGCCAGCAGCCAAGGTGTAGGGGCGAACACCGGGGAGCTGTTTTTT. Protein sequence: CASSQGVGANTGELFF.

The chain uses TRBV9 and TRBJ1-1; no clear D. This CDR3 is 13 amino acids long. V was pared by 2 bases and J by 1 base, with 6 bases between. The V gene's germline CDR1 is SGDLS and CDR2 YYNGEE. The DNA for the CDR3 is TGTGCCAGCAGCGTTACAGCGAACACTGAAGCTTTCTTT. It is translated as CASSVTANTEAFF.

This clonotype was counted ten times or more. This chain links TRBV12-3 or TRBV12-4 with TRBJ1-1; D perhaps matches TRBD1 (6 bases). The CDR3 spans 13 residues. V lost 7 bases and J lost 5, with 14 bases in between. CDR3 residues: CASTPRGGTEAFF. The CDR3 region has the DNA TGTGCCAGCACCCCCAGGGGCGGTACTGAAGCTTTCTTT.

This clonotype has only a few counts. The gene calls are TRBV18 and TRBJ2-1; perhaps D is TRBD1 or TRBD2 (5 bases each). Germline CDR1 reads KGHSH; CDR2 reads LQKENI. CDR3 length: 18 residues. Trimming cost V 1 base and J 2 bases, with 18 bases left between them. CDR3 bases: TGTGCCAGCTCACCACAGAGGGGCCAAGGGGCGGCCTACAATGAGCAGTTCTTC. This encodes CASSPQRGQGAAYNEQFF.

At least ten counts were recorded for this clonotype. The chain combines TRBV15 with TRBJ1-5; D perhaps matches TRBD1 (5 bases). Germline V gene sequence: CDR1 LNHNV, CDR2 YYDKDF (reference sequence). Trimming shortened V by 0 bases and J by 7 bases, and 10 bases separated the two germline ends. The CDR3 is made up of 14 amino acids. DNA of the CDR3: TGTGCCACCAGCAGAGAACAGGAGGGGCAGCCCCAGCATTTT. This encodes CATSREQEGQPQHF.

This clonotype was detected a few times. This chain links TRBV27 with TRBJ2-7, with TRBD2 matching over 7 bases. The CDR3 extends over 16 amino acids. The germline V gene encodes CDR1 MNHEY and CDR2 SMNVEV (reference sequence). Germline trimming cut 4 bases from V and 5 bases from J; bases unmatched to any gene: 14. The CDR3 DNA follows: TGTGCCAGCAGTTCCCCGCGGGCTAGCGGCCCGCACGAGCAGTACTTC. This sequence encodes CASSSPRASGPHEQYF.

The gene calls are TRBV5-8 and TRBJ2-5; 9 nucleotides match TRBD1. Per germline, CDR1 SGHTS and CDR2 YDEGEE. The trim removed 4 bases at V and 4 bases at J, leaving 5 bases unmatched. The CDR3 is 14 amino acids. CDR3 in DNA: TGTGCCAGCAGCGTACAGGGGGCTAGAGAGACCCAGTACTTC. Residues: CASSVQGARETQYF.

This clonotype was observed many times. This rearrangement joins TRBV29-1 to TRBJ2-2; D gene ambiguous. Germline lookup yields CDR1 SQVTM and CDR2 ANQGSEA. The CDR3 spans 10 residues. The V end lost 6 bases, the J end lost 8 bases, and 7 bases lay between the germline ends. The CDR3 sequence: CSVVQGELFF. The CDR3 nucleotides are TGCAGCGTGGTTCAAGGGGAGCTGTTTTTT.

The chain carries TRBV29-1 and TRBJ2-5; D gene ambiguous. Germline-derived CDR1 and CDR2 are SQVTM and ANQGSEA. There are 11 residues in the CDR3. V dropped 7 bases and J dropped 1 base, with 7 bases sitting between them. As DNA, the CDR3 is TGCAGCGCTGTGAGCCAAGAGACCCAGTACTTC. Translating it yields CSAVSQETQYF. Looking up the rest from reference TRBV29-1 and TRBJ2-5 gives the full variable domain: SAVISQKPSRDICQRGTSLTIQCQVDSQVTMMFWYRQQPGQSLTLIATANQGSEATYESGFVIDKFPISRPNLTFSTLTVSNMSPEDSSIYLCSAVSQETQYFGPGTRLLVL.

In this sample, this clonotype turned up many times. The V call is TRBV30, the J call TRBJ1-1, with D unclear. The CDR3 has 14 residues. The germline CDR1 and CDR2 sequences are GTSNPN and SVGIG (reference sequence). V was pared by 0 bases and J by 4 bases, with 12 bases between. The CDR3 bases are TGTGCCTGGAGTGTGGTACTGCCTACCACTGAAGCTTTCTTT. Encoded protein: CAWSVVLPTTEAFF.

This clonotype has at least ten counts. The chain uses TRBV3-1 and TRBJ2-1; 7 bases fit TRBD2. CDR1 is LGHDT and CDR2 is YNNKEL in the germline V gene (reference sequence). This CDR3 is 12 amino acids long. V was pared by 3 bases and J by 10 bases, with 3 bases of the junction left unmatched. CDR3 nucleotide sequence: TGTGCCAGCAGCCAGCGGGGGTTGGAGCAGTTCTTC. This translates into CASSQRGLEQFF.

This clonotype was counted ten times or more. The genes are TRBV6-5 and TRBJ2-2; D could derive from TRBD1 or TRBD2 (5 bases each). Trimming shortened V by 2 bases and J by 5 bases, and 12 bases separated the two germline ends. The CDR3 is 15 residues long. Germline V gene lookup returns CDR1 MNHEY and CDR2 SVGAGI. Here the CDR3 DNA reads TGTGCCAGCAGTTACGGGACCCTTCGGACCGGGGAGCTGTTTTTT. As protein: CASSYGTLRTGELFF.

This clonotype came up many times. The chain carries TRBV5-1 and TRBJ2-2; possibly TRBD1 for D (6 bases). This CDR3 has 15 amino acids. Trimming left V 7 bases short and J 4 bases short, with 17 bases between. CDR1 is SGHRS and CDR2 is YFSETQ in the germline V gene. In DNA, the CDR3 is TGCGCCAGCCATCGGGACACCCCTCTCACCGGGGAGCTGTTTTTT. Translated, it gives CASHRDTPLTGELFF. Full variable domain (outside the CDR3, taken from reference TRBV5-1 and TRBJ2-2): KAGVTQTPRYLIKTRGQQVTLSCSPISGHRSVSWYQQTPGQGLQFLFEYFSETQRNKGNFPGRFSGRQFSNSRSEMNVSTLELGDSALYLCASHRDTPLTGELFFGEGSRLTVL.

This chain uses TRBV20-1 with TRBJ2-1; TRBD2 matches 7 bases. The ends lost 3 bases at V and 8 bases at J; junction bases unmatched: 7. The germline V gene has CDR1 DFQATT and CDR2 SNEGSKA (reference sequence). The CDR3 length is 13 residues. The CDR3 DNA sequence: TGCAGTGCTAGCGGTGGGGGGGTCGATGAGCAGTTCTTC. This codes for CSASGGGVDEQFF.